These 14 T cell receptor beta chains share one sample of origin, sequenced in a study of cytomegalovirus exposure and HLA in healthy donors (TCRdb year 2017). Receptor amplification or capture employed the immunoSEQ multiplex PCR assay. For the multiplex PCR, a mixture combining 60 forward primers for TCR Vbeta segments and 13 reverse primers for TCR Jbeta segments was used. What TCRdb holds here is the immuneACCESS table cut down to in-frame rearrangements. Part of the clones is not present; checked against another copy, under half of the missing clones reflect an unresolved V gene, and the others are unexplained. This sample comprises roughly 180,000 clones, almost 80% of them detected only once. The ten largest clones add up to about 1.3% of the sample. The sample taken for sequencing was PBMCs. These receptors came from a man between 25 and 39 years old in good health and CMV-seronegative.

The chain is built from TRBV5-1 and TRBJ2-7; D might be TRBD1 (6 bases). The CDR3 sequence is 16 residues long. V was cut by 4 bases and J by 3 bases, with 20 bases left in between. Germline V gene sequence: CDR1 SGHRS, CDR2 YFSETQ. CDR3 sequence: CASSPTPAGQIYEQYF. DNA of the CDR3: TGCGCCAGCAGCCCAACCCCCGCAGGACAGATCTACGAGCAGTACTTC.

The chain has TRBV5-5 and TRBJ2-7; D not certain. Trimming stripped 0 bases from V and 3 bases from J, with 16 bases between. Germline assignment: CDR1 SGHKS and CDR2 YYEKEE (reference sequence). The CDR3 runs to 16 residues. CDR3 coding DNA: TGTGCCAGCAGCTTGGCCCTCGGTATAAACTTCTACGAGCAGTACTTC. It encodes CASSLALGINFYEQYF.

The chain recombines TRBV7-6 with TRBJ1-2; TRBD1 agrees at 8 bases. Germline V gene lookup returns CDR1 SGHVS and CDR2 FNYEAQ. The CDR3 loop spans 16 amino acids. After removal of 1 base from V and 4 bases from J, the junction contained 8 bases not matched to a gene. Written as DNA, the CDR3 is TGTGCCAGCAGCTTAGTAGGTGGACAGGGAGTCTATGGCTACACCTTC. This translates into CASSLVGGQGVYGYTF.

This clone was observed once. This sequence joins TRBV5-1 and TRBJ2-1; TRBD2 aligns across 7 bases. The length of the CDR3 is 17 residues. Germline V CDR1 and CDR2: SGHRS, YFSETQ. Unmatched junction bases numbered 15, after V lost 4 bases and J lost 5 bases. The CDR3 loop reads CASSPGEGFSVNNEQFF. DNA for the CDR3: TGCGCCAGCAGCCCCGGGGAGGGTTTTTCCGTCAACAATGAGCAGTTCTTC.

This clone was detected a few times. The same CDR3 can be traced to other DNA sequences in this sample. This chain links TRBV30 with TRBJ1-2; D is undetermined. Germline V gives CDR1 GTSNPN, CDR2 SVGIG (reference sequence). V lost 0 bases, J lost 8 bases, and 13 bases lay in between. This CDR3 comprises 13 residues. The CDR3 loop reads CAWSVLGGWGYTF. CDR3 sequence (DNA): TGTGCCTGGAGTGTACTAGGAGGGTGGGGCTACACCTTC.

This chain links TRBV6-5 with TRBJ1-1; D ambiguous. The CDR3 loop spans 14 amino acids. Trimming stripped 0 bases from V and 2 bases from J, with 7 bases between. Germline V gene sequence: CDR1 MNHEY, CDR2 SVGAGI. The CDR3: CASSYSGANTEAFF. Here the CDR3 DNA reads TGTGCCAGCAGTTACTCAGGAGCCAACACTGAAGCTTTCTTT.

CDR3 coding DNA: TGTGCCAGCAGTTTTGAGTACGCGCAGTATTTT. Its protein is CASSFEYAQYF. This chain links TRBV28 with TRBJ2-3, with no clear D. Germline V gene sequence: CDR1 MDHEN, CDR2 SYDVKM. Trimming stripped 3 bases from V and 10 bases from J, with 8 bases between. There are 11 residues in the CDR3. Complete variable domain (other parts from reference TRBV28 and TRBJ2-3): DVKVTQSSRYLVKRTGEKVFLECVQDMDHENMFWYRQDPGLGLRLIYFSYDVKMKEKGDIPEGYSVSREKKERFSLILESASTNQTSMYLCASSFEYAQYFGPGTRLTVL.

V is TRBV5-6 and J is TRBJ2-7; 10 bases agree with TRBD1. In germline, CDR1 is SGHDT, CDR2 YYEEEE. This CDR3 has 13 amino acids. Trimming removed 2 bases from V and 6 bases from J; junction bases left unmatched: 2. The CDR3 region is CASSFGTGAEQYF. In DNA, the CDR3 is TGTGCCAGCAGCTTCGGGACAGGGGCCGAGCAGTACTTC.

A word on this clone: The junction shows a germline mismatch at one end, possibly a read error. This chain connects TRBV7-9 to TRBJ2-7; D is unclear. Germline CDR1 SEHNR, CDR2 FQNEAQ (reference sequence). The CDR3 extends over 12 amino acids. The CDR3 DNA is TGTTCCAGCAGCGCCCTAACCTACGAGCAGTACTTC. Translating it yields CSSSALTYEQYF.

The rearrangement joins TRBV7-2 to TRBJ2-1; 9 positions match TRBD1. CDR1 and CDR2 (germline): SGHTA, FQGNSA. The V and J ends lost 1 base and 11 bases, in that order; junction bases with no gene match: 9. This CDR3 contains 15 residues. The CDR3 region is CASSLDVGQGSQQFF. The CDR3 DNA sequence: TGTGCCAGCAGCTTAGACGTGGGACAGGGATCTCAGCAGTTCTTC.

This clone turned up a few times. This chain uses TRBV9 with TRBJ2-7, with 8 bases that match TRBD1. The CDR3 sequence is 15 residues long. The J segment lost 4 bases and the V segment lost 0 bases, leaving 6 bases of the junction unmatched. The germline V gene encodes CDR1 SGDLS and CDR2 YYNGEE. The CDR3 DNA reads as TGTGCCAGCAGCGTAGGTTGGGACAGGTCATACGAGCAGTACTTC. Residues: CASSVGWDRSYEQYF.

The rearrangement uses TRBV19 and TRBJ2-2; D is perhaps TRBD2 (7 bases). The CDR3 is made up of 16 amino acids. Trimming removed 6 bases from V and 4 bases from J, with 18 bases in between. Germline V lookup: CDR1 LNHDA, CDR2 SQIVND (reference sequence). As DNA, the CDR3 is TGTGCCAGTAGAGAACGGGGGGCCTCTGGCACCGGGGAGCTGTTTTTT. Protein product: CASRERGASGTGELFF.

This rearrangement joins TRBV7-6 to TRBJ1-4; 10 positions agree with TRBD1. V was clipped by 5 bases and J by 7 bases; unmatched bases: 7. In germline, CDR1 is SGHVS, CDR2 FNYEAQ. This CDR3 has 15 residues. CDR3 DNA sequence: TGTGCCAGCAGCGCCCGACAGGGGGCGGGTGAAAAACTGTTTTTT. Residues: CASSARQGAGEKLFF.

The genes are TRBV15 and TRBJ2-7, with D tentatively TRBD1 (6 bases). Trimming removed 5 bases at V and 6 bases at J, with 14 bases between. This CDR3 region has 13 residues. Germline V gene sequence: CDR1 LNHNV, CDR2 YYDKDF (reference sequence). The CDR3 nucleotides read TGTGCCACCAGCGGACAGACTTTTGGCGAGCAGTACTTC. Translated: CATSGQTFGEQYF.